This T cell receptor (beta chain) was found in a study of shared clonotypes between healthy human individuals (TCRdb year 2020). Describing the broader study: A couple of women and a few men aged 18 to 49 years were included in the cohort. Libraries were prepared and TCR repertoires were sequenced by different laboratories using diverse techniques, in order to increase sequencing depth and limit assay-specific biases. Leukapheresis yielded between about 0.9 and 8.9 billion PBMCs per donor. Blood TCR repertoires of five healthy adults were deeply sequenced to estimate repertoire size and the extent of clonotype sharing between individuals. General study outcomes and caveats: Sampling was restricted to blood, and TCR repertoires in tissue are likely to differ from TCR repertoires in blood. Based on pairwise subsampling, the degree of clonotype sharing among donors was expected to be affected by sequencing depth. The small number of donors limited the genetic and exposure-history diversity represented.

Healthy HIV-negative adults with no recently reported acute infections or vaccinations were included as donors. All donors were Caucasian adults living in Nashville, Tennessee, USA. For unsorted samples, some 90 million PBMCs were counted and genomic DNA was extracted with the QIAamp DNA Blood Mini kit. Blood was collected by leukapheresis, and PBMCs were isolated by Ficoll-Histopaque density gradient centrifugation and then cryopreserved in liquid nitrogen vapor phase. The germline V gene sets CDR1 to SNHLY and CDR2 to FYNNEI. Deletion took 2 bases off V and 4 bases off J, with a span of 15 bases between the germline ends. There are 16 amino acids in the CDR3, from cysteine to phenylalanine inclusive. Only CDR3 DNA is held: 48 bases, read in frame from base 1. This clone was observed once. Its antigen specificity is not known. One base away there is no much larger clone; base qualities are not given.

Using the deep immunoSEQ assay, multiplex PCR amplified TCR CDR3 regions from genomic DNA. Extracted genomic DNA from each cell subset was spread evenly across all wells of several immunoSEQ 96-well plates, with each plate serving as a replicate. Each replicate PCR for unsorted PBMC received about 310 ng genomic DNA, equal to approximately 30,000 T cell genomes. Unsorted PBMC genomic DNA was sequenced across ten immunoSEQ deep assay plates. Purified libraries were quantified with a Qubit 3.0 fluorometer, sized on a Bioanalyzer 2100, and re-quantified with the KAPA Library Quantification kit. A separate single-read 150-cycle Illumina NextSeq 550 flow cell was used to sequence each immunoSEQ 96-well plate. The source study handled its data this way. The immunoSEQ output contained only junctional sequences without quality scores, so filtering could not match that applied to full-length reads. Sequences were annotated with PyIR, a Python wrapper for IgBLAST v1.9, using IMGT germline references to assign V/J genes and CDR3. Reads were filtered out if the reads had weak V/J assignments (E-value above 1e-6), no CDR3, stop codons, out-of-frame junctions, or ambiguous translated residues. A V3J clonotype was defined by an identical inferred V gene, J gene, and CDR3 amino acid sequence. To compute the percentage overlap between repertoires, the number of shared unique clonotypes was divided by the size of the smaller repertoire. RTK rarefaction, the Chao1 estimator, and Recon v2.1 estimates of unobserved clonotypes were used to assess repertoire richness. The table comes from immuneACCESS by way of TCRdb, which keeps in-frame sequences with V and J called. Part of the clones is missing from these tables; in studies checked, under half for an unresolved V gene and the rest for unknown reasons. V and J calls and clone size are copied from that table; D and trimming were computed from the DNA. The sample table records hundreds of thousands of clones; roughly 77% of these occur just once. The biggest ten clones account for less than 15% of the sample.

This clonotype originated in a woman aged 40 to 50 in good health. Some clones in this sample may be carry-over from other donors' samples. The chain uses TRBV2 and TRBJ1-5; the D gene is not confidently resolved. The sample consisted of PBMCs. The bases read TGTGCCAGCAGTGAATTGTCCCCCCTTGTAAATCAGCCCCAGCATTTT. This translates into CASSELSPLVNQPQHF.